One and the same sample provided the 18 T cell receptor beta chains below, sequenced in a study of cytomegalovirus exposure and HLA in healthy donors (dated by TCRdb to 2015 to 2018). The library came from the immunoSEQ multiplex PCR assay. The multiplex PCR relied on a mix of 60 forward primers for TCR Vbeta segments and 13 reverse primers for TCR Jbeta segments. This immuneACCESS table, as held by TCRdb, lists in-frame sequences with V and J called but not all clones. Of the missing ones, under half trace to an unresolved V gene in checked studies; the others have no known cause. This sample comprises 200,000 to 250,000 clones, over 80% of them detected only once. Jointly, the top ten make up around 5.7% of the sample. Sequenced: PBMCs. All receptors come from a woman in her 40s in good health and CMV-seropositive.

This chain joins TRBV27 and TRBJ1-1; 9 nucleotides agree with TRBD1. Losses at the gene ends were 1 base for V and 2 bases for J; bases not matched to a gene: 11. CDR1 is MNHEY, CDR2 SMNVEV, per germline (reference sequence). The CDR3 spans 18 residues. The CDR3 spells CASSLFSSTGGFNTEAFF. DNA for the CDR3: TGTGCCAGCAGTTTATTCTCATCGACAGGGGGATTTAACACTGAAGCTTTCTTT.

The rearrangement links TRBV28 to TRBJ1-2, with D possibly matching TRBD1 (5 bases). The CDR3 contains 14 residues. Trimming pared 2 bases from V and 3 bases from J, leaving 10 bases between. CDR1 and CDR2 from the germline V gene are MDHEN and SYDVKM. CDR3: CASSLPRAHYGYTF. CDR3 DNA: TGTGCCAGCAGTTTACCCAGGGCCCACTATGGCTACACCTTC.

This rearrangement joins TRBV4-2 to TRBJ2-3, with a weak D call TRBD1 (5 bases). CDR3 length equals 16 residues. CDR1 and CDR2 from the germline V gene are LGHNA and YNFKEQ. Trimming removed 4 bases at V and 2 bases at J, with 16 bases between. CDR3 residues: CASSPRWARDTDTQYF. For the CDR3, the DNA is TGTGCCAGCAGCCCGCGCTGGGCCAGGGACACAGATACGCAGTATTTT.

The CDR3 DNA reads as TGTGCCTGGGGACAGACTTGGCACGAGACCCAGTACTTC. Protein sequence: CAWGQTWHETQYF. The chain links TRBV30 to TRBJ2-5; possibly TRBD1 for D (6 bases). Germline assignment: CDR1 GTSNPN and CDR2 SVGIG (reference sequence). V shed 5 bases and J shed 5 bases, with 15 bases lying between them. The CDR3 spans 13 residues.

Written as DNA, the CDR3 is TGTGCCAGCAGCTTGGGGACATTGAGAGAGACCCAGTACTTC. Translation gives CASSLGTLRETQYF. The chain couples TRBV7-2 to TRBJ2-5; D perhaps matches TRBD1 (6 bases). Per germline, CDR1 SGHTA and CDR2 FQGNSA. CDR3 length: 14 residues. Between the trimmed V and J ends, which lost 3 bases and 4 bases, there was a span of 12 bases.

The CDR3 sequence is CASSSQGGPYEQYF. The CDR3, as DNA: TGCGCCAGCTCGTCTCAGGGGGGCCCCTACGAGCAGTACTTC. The chain combines TRBV5-1 with TRBJ2-7; D perhaps matches TRBD1 (7 bases). The V end was cut by 7 bases, the J end by 2 bases, with 16 bases between. Germline V lookup: CDR1 SGHRS, CDR2 YFSETQ. This CDR3 comprises 14 residues.

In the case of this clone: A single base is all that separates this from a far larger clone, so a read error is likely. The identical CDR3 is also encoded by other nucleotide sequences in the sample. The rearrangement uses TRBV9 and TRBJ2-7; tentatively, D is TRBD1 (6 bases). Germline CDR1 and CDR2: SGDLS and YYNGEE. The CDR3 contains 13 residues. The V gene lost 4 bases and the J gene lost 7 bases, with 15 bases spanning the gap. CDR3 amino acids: CASSQRTGREQYF. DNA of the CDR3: TGTGCCAGCAGCCAACGTACAGGGCGAGAGCAGTACTTC.

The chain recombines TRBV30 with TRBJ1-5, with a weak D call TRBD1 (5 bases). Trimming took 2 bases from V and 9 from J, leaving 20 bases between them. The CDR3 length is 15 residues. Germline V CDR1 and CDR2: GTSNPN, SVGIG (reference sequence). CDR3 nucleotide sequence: TGTGCCTGGAGTTCCGGGAGTTCAGGGCTTTGGCCCCAGCATTTT. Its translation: CAWSSGSSGLWPQHF.

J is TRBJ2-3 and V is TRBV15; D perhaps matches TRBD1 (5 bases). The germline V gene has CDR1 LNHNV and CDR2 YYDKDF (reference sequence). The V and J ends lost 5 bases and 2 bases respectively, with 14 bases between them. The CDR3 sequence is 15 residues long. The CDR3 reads CATSPSQAFTDTQYF. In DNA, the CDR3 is TGTGCCACCAGCCCCTCACAGGCTTTCACAGATACGCAGTATTTT.

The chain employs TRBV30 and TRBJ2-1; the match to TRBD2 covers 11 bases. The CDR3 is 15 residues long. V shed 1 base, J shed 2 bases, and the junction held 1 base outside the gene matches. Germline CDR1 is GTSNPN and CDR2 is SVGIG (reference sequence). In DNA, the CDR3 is TGTGCCTGGAGTGAGGGACTAGCGGCCTACAATGAGCAGTTCTTC. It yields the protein CAWSEGLAAYNEQFF.

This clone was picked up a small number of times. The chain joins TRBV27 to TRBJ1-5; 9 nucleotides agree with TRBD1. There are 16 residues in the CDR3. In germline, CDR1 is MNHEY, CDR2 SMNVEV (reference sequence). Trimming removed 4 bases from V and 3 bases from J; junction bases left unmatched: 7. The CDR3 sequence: CASSSKDRGNNQPQHF. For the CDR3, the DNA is TGTGCCAGCAGTTCCAAGGACAGGGGAAACAATCAGCCCCAGCATTTT.

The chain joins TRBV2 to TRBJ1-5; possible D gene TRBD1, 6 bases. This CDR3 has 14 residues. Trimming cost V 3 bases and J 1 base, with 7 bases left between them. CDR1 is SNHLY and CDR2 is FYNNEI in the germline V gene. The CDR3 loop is CASSEDRSNQPQHF. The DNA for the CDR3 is TGTGCCAGCAGTGAGGACAGAAGCAATCAGCCCCAGCATTTT.

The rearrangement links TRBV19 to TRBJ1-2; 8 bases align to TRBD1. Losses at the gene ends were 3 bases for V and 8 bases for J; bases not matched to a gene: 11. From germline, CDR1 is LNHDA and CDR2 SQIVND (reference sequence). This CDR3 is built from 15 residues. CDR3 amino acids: CASSMGSTGANGYTF. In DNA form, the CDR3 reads TGTGCCAGTAGTATGGGCTCGACAGGGGCGAACGGCTACACCTTC.

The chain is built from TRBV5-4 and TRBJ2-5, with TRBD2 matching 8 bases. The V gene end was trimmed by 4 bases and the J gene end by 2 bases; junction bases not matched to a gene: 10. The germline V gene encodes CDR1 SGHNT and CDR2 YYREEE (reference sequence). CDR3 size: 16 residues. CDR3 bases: TGTGCCAGCAGCCAATTGGGCGGGGGGCGTCAAGAGACCCAGTACTTC. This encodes CASSQLGGGRQETQYF.

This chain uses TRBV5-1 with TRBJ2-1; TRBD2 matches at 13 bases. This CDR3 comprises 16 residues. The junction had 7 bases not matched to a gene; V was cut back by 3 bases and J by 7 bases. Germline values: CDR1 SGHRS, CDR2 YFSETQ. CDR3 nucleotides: TGCGCCAGCAGCTCCATACTAGCGGGGGGGTTTAATGAGCAGTTCTTC. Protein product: CASSSILAGGFNEQFF.

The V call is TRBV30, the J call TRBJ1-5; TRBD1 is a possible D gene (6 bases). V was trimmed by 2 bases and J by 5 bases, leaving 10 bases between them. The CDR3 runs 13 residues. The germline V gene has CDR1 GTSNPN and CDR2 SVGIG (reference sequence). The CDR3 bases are TGTGCCTGGAGTAAACAGGGCGATCAGCCCCAGCATTTT. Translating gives CAWSKQGDQPQHF.

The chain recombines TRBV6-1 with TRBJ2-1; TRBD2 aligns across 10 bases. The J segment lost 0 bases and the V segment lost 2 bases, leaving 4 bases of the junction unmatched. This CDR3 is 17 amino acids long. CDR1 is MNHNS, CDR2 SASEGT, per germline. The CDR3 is CASSESLAGFSYNEQFF. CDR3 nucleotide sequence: TGTGCCAGCAGTGAATCACTAGCGGGGTTCTCCTACAATGAGCAGTTCTTC.

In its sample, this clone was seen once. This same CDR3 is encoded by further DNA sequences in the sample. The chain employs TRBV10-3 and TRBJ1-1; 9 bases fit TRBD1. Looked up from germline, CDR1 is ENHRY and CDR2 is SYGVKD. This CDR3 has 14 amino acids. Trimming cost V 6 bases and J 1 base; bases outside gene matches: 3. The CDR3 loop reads CAISLGQGNTEAFF. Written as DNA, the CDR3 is TGTGCCATCAGCCTGGGACAGGGGAACACTGAAGCTTTCTTT.